The 16 T cell receptor beta chains below come from one sample, sequenced in a study of human T cells and chemical hapten exposure. TCRdb reprocessed the RACE reads with MiXCR, giving one entry per CDR3 protein. Of around 200,000 distinct CDR3 sequences listed, approximately 26% are singletons. Documented time point: patch test 3, about 24 weeks after DPC sensitization. Treatment specified: therapeutic diphenylcyclopropenone sensitization with weekly scalp DPC. Sequenced material: whole blood, taken in connection with sensitization to the hapten diphenylcyclopropenone (DPC). These receptors were taken from a woman in her forties with alopecia areata. Some clones in this sample may be carry-over from other donors' samples.

This clonotype was counted between two and nine times. The rearrangement links TRBV28 to TRBJ2-1; D could derive from TRBD1 or TRBD2 (5 bases each). This CDR3 comprises 14 residues. Trimming removed 6 bases at V and 6 bases at J, with 15 bases between. Germline loops: CDR1 MDHEN, CDR2 SYDVKM. This CDR3 reads CASRPGPTRNEQFF. The DNA of the CDR3 is TGTGCCAGCAGGCCGGGACCCACCCGCAATGAGCAGTTCTTC.

This clonotype was observed at least ten times. The rearrangement links TRBV7-6 to TRBJ2-7; TRBD2 matches 7 bases. The germline V gene encodes CDR1 SGHVS and CDR2 FNYEAQ. The junction had 3 bases not matched to a gene; V was cut back by 4 bases and J by 6 bases. This CDR3 contains 12 residues. In DNA form, the CDR3 reads TGTGCCAGCAGCTGGGAGGGCGGCGAGCAGTACTTC. Translated: CASSWEGGEQYF.

This clonotype was observed a few times. V and J are TRBV7-6 and TRBJ1-5, with 12 bases identical to TRBD1. Trimming removed 5 bases from V and 7 bases from J; junction bases left unmatched: 9. Germline V gene sequence: CDR1 SGHVS, CDR2 FNYEAQ. CDR3 length: 16 residues. The CDR3 DNA reads TGTGCCAGCAGCCTTAGGGACAGGGGGCTTGGCCAGCCCCAGCATTTT. It translates to CASSLRDRGLGQPQHF.

This clonotype was counted only a few times. The rearrangement uses TRBV29-1 and TRBJ1-1; D call uncertain. Germline V gene lookup returns CDR1 SQVTM and CDR2 ANQGSEA. The V gene lost 3 bases and the J gene lost 4 bases, with 9 bases spanning the gap. This CDR3 region has 12 residues. This CDR3 reads CSVDAEGTEAFF. For the CDR3, the DNA is TGCAGCGTTGATGCCGAGGGCACTGAAGCTTTCTTT. Full variable domain (missing parts from reference TRBV29-1 and TRBJ1-1): SAVISQKPSRDICQRGTSLTIQCQVDSQVTMMFWYRQQPGQSLTLIATANQGSEATYESGFVIDKFPISRPNLTFSTLTVSNMSPEDSSIYLCSVDAEGTEAFFGQGTRLTVV.

CDR3 coding DNA: TGTGCCAGCAGTACCTCCGGGACAGGGGAAGAAACTCTCCACTTT. Translated, it gives CASSTSGTGEETLHF. J is TRBJ1-6 and V is TRBV28; TRBD1 agrees at 10 bases. Germline CDR1 MDHEN, CDR2 SYDVKM. The CDR3 totals 15 residues. Trimming at V came to 5 bases and at J to 16 bases, leaving 14 bases not matched to a gene.

The chain recombines TRBV24-1 with TRBJ2-7; the D gene is possibly TRBD1 (6 bases). This CDR3 contains 14 residues. The germline V gene has CDR1 KGHDR and CDR2 SFDVKD. Trimming shortened V by 9 bases and J by 1 base, and 15 bases separated the two germline ends. CDR3 nucleotides: TGTGCCACCGAAGGATCAGGGGATTCCTACGAGCAGTACTTC. Translating gives CATEGSGDSYEQYF.

This clonotype was seen more than once but under ten times. V gene TRBV4-2 combines with J gene TRBJ2-2; 11 bases fit TRBD1. Per germline, CDR1 LGHNA and CDR2 YNFKEQ. V lost 1 base and J lost 5; bases outside the gene matches: 9. The CDR3 runs to 18 residues. As DNA, the CDR3 is TGTGCCAGCAGCCAAGCCGTCGGACAGGGGGCTGGAACCGGGGAGCTGTTTTTT. Translating it yields CASSQAVGQGAGTGELFF.

CDR3 residues: CASSHKEPSYGYTF. CDR3 sequence (DNA): TGCGCCAGCAGCCATAAGGAGCCCTCATATGGCTACACCTTC. The chain recombines TRBV4-1 with TRBJ1-2; D is unresolved. The CDR3 is made up of 14 amino acids. Germline V CDR1 and CDR2: MGHRA, YSYEKL. Trimming stripped 3 bases from V and 5 bases from J, with 13 bases between.

The V call is TRBV6-1, the J call TRBJ2-7; 7 nucleotides line up with TRBD1. The germline CDR1 and CDR2 sequences are MNHNS and SASEGT. This CDR3 has 15 residues. V lost 2 bases, J lost 2 bases, and 6 bases stayed unmatched. The CDR3 nucleotides are TGTGCCAGCAGTGAACTACTCGGGACAGCCTACGAGCAGTACTTC. Amino acids: CASSELLGTAYEQYF.

The chain has TRBV5-6 and TRBJ2-2; D uncertain. The germline V gene encodes CDR1 SGHDT and CDR2 YYEEEE. V was clipped by 4 bases and J by 1 base, with 8 bases between them. The CDR3 is 14 amino acids. The CDR3 sequence: CASSKIENTGELFF. The CDR3 region has the DNA TGTGCCAGCAGCAAGATCGAGAACACCGGGGAGCTGTTTTTT.

V is TRBV27 and J is TRBJ2-7, with D perhaps TRBD2 (6 bases). The CDR3 has 16 residues. V was trimmed by 5 bases and J by 3 bases, leaving 20 bases between them. Per the germline V gene, CDR1 is MNHEY and CDR2 is SMNVEV (reference sequence). CDR3 residues: CASSKRAGSLIYEQYF. CDR3 bases: TGTGCCAGCAGTAAGCGCGCCGGGAGCCTCATCTACGAGCAGTACTTC.

The rearrangement uses TRBV4-3 and TRBJ1-5; D is ambiguous. Between the trimmed V and J ends, which lost 1 base and 6 bases, there was a span of 7 bases. This CDR3 region has 13 residues. From germline, CDR1 is LGHNA and CDR2 YSLEER. This chain's CDR3 is CASSQGVSQPQHF. The CDR3 bases are TGCGCCAGCAGCCAAGGGGTAAGTCAGCCCCAGCATTTT.

The V call is TRBV5-1, the J call TRBJ1-6, with D possibly matching TRBD1 (5 bases). The CDR3 contains 15 residues. Germline CDR1 and CDR2: SGHRS and YFSETQ. V gave up 0 bases and J gave up 10 bases, with 14 bases separating them. CDR3 region: CASSLAGPPASPLHF. CDR3 nucleotide sequence: TGCGCCAGCAGCTTGGCGGGACCGCCCGCATCACCCCTCCACTTT.

This clonotype showed up just a few times. V is TRBV12-3 or TRBV12-4 and J is TRBJ2-7; D is unclear. Trimming cost V 6 bases and J 5 bases, with 8 bases left between them. The CDR3 runs to 11 residues. CDR3 nucleotide sequence: TGTGCCAGCAGAAGAAGCGACGAGCAGTACTTC. Protein sequence: CASRRSDEQYF.

In its sample, this clonotype was seen many times. The chain employs TRBV7-9 and TRBJ2-7; no reliable D call. Germline assignment: CDR1 SEHNR and CDR2 FQNEAQ (reference sequence). CDR3 length equals 14 residues. With 0 bases removed from V and 4 bases from J, the gap between germline ends came to 10 bases. The CDR3 is CASSLAGNLYEQYF. DNA for the CDR3: TGTGCCAGCAGCTTAGCGGGGAACCTATACGAGCAGTACTTC.

The rearrangement uses TRBV2 and TRBJ1-1, with D possibly TRBD1 on 6 matching bases. The CDR3 length is 14 residues. CDR1 and CDR2 (germline): SNHLY, FYNNEI. V lost 3 bases to trimming and J lost 9 bases, with 17 bases between them. In DNA, the CDR3 is TGTGCCAGCAGTGATCGAGGGCCGACAGGCCAAGCTTTCTTT. This encodes CASSDRGPTGQAFF.